The rows below give T cell receptor beta chains drawn from one sample of a study of T cells after yellow fever vaccination. TCRdb itself ran the 5' RACE reads through MiXCR, one entry per CDR3 protein. Of 550,000 or so distinct CDR3 sequences in the sample, about a fifth were seen once. Source: PBMCs, taken 15 days after the yellow fever booster vaccination. The receptors originated from a man aged 25-45 years who received the YFV17D yellow fever vaccine. CDR3s include the opening cysteine and the closing phenylalanine or tryptophan. The order of the fields is CDR3 protein, V gene, J gene.

CASGAGTARVNTEAFF	TRBV5-1	TRBJ1-1
CSVESQLDTQYF	TRBV29-1	TRBJ2-3
CATSRGVRGLRTDTQYF	TRBV15	TRBJ2-3
CAIQPQHF	TRBV23-1	TRBJ1-5
CASSQRLAPDEQFF	TRBV4-2	TRBJ2-1
CASSTRGGEETQYF	TRBV7-2	TRBJ2-5
CASSSGPTSGRVAGEAAQYF	TRBV11-2	TRBJ2-3
CASSRDGLAYNEQFF	TRBV12-3/TRBV12-4	TRBJ2-1
CASSLARGVKGYTF	TRBV7-2	TRBJ1-2
CASSEVVDTQYF	TRBV2	TRBJ2-3
CASRPPGQGTDTQYF	TRBV10-2	TRBJ2-3
CASSFLTPGAGANVLTF	TRBV19	TRBJ2-6
CSASRDYEQYF	TRBV20-1	TRBJ2-7
CASNRLAGEETQYF	TRBV11-2	TRBJ2-5
CASSYHRGLLTDTQYF	TRBV12-3/TRBV12-4	TRBJ2-3
CASSQDTGPTNEKLFF	TRBV23-1	TRBJ1-4